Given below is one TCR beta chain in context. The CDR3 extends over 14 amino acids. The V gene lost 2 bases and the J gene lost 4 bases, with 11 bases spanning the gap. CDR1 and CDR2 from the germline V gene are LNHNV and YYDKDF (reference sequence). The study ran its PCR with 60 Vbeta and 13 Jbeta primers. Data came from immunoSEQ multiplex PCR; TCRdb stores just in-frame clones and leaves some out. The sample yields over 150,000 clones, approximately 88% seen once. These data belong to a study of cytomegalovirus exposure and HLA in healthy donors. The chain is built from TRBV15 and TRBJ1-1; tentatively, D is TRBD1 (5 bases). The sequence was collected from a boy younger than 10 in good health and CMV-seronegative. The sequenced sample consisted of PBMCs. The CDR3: CATSRSGLGTEAFF. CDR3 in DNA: TGTGCCACCAGCAGATCAGGGTTGGGCACTGAAGCTTTCTTT.